This TCR beta chain emerged from a study of cytomegalovirus exposure and HLA in healthy donors. Turning to the study itself: Unique TCRs numbering about 85 million, obtained from HLA-typed donors, made up an early data release. Study-wide points: Only CMV serostatus was available as immune exposure information.

For this clone: No antigen is known for it.

This CDR3 spans 16 amino acids. V lost 5 bases to trimming and J lost 0 bases; unmatched junction nucleotides: 9. Germline V CDR1 and CDR2: MDHEN, SYDVKM. Vbeta (60) and Jbeta (13) primers were used in the PCR. The data were produced by immunoSEQ multiplex PCR, yet TCRdb's version contains in-frame clones alone and is incomplete. The sample consists of some 110,000 clones, around 80% of them appearing once. The chain has TRBV28 and TRBJ2-7, with TRBD1 matching 8 bases. Material: PBMCs. The receptor was isolated from a man aged 25 to 40 in good health and CMV-seropositive. The DNA for the CDR3 is TGTGCCAGCAGTCGCCCGGGACAGGAGAGCTCCTACGAGCAGTACTTC. This translates into CASSRPGQESSYEQYF.